This T cell receptor (beta chain) was retrieved from a study of naive and memory T cell subsets. The beta constant-region primer was an equimolar mix of two oligonucleotides covering TRBC1 and TRBC2. Ligated cDNA was amplified by four rounds of PCR with nested alpha and beta constant-region primers and SP2. Via MiXCR, TCRdb re-called the UMI-ligation and nested PCR reads, giving one row per CDR3 protein. In the table there are tens of thousands of distinct CDR3 sequences, about 10% of which are singletons. The CDR3 totals 16 residues. In germline, CDR1 is SGHVS, CDR2 FNYEAQ. After removal of 4 bases from V and 3 bases from J, the junction contained 9 bases not matched to a gene. This clonotype was seen ten or more times.

The source of this sequence is a human donor in good health. Sequencing input: naive CD8+ T cells from blood. The chain employs TRBV7-6 and TRBJ2-1; 7 bases are a match to TRBD2. The DNA for the CDR3 is TGTGCCAGCAGCTCCACCGGGACTATACTCTACAATGAGCAGTTCTTC. It encodes CASSSTGTILYNEQFF.